This TCR beta chain was captured by sequencing in a study of shared clonotypes between healthy human individuals. Across the study: Donors had three CD4 naive, three CD4 memory, two CD8 naive and one CD8 memory plate apiece.

The authors' processing: ImmunoSEQ supplied junction-only sequences lacking quality scores, so filtering was different. TCRdb keeps only in-frame clones here, not all; method: immunoSEQ multiplex PCR. V, J and clone size derive from that table, while D and trimming were established from the DNA sequence. There are some 1.5 million clones in the sample; approximately 96% occur only once, and approximately 1.1% lies in the top ten. The study, taken as a whole, reports: Across subsets, estimated richness was generally greater for naive than for memory populations. The sampled material consisted only of blood, and tissue repertoires are likely to differ.

The CDR3 is 16 amino acids. Germline lookup yields CDR1 SGHNT and CDR2 YYREEE (reference sequence). Trimming cost V 4 bases and J 2 bases, with 16 bases left between them. This clone has a single count. Its antigen is undetermined. This receptor was identified in a man aged 30-40 years in good health. The chain couples TRBV5-4 to TRBJ1-5; tentative D call: TRBD1 (6 bases). The sequencing sample was made of naive CD4+ T cells sorted from blood. The subset is: CD45RA+ positively selected. Here the CDR3 DNA reads TGTGCCAGCAGCCCTTCCCCAGGGGCTGGCAATCAGCCCCAGCATTTT. Protein product: CASSPSPGAGNQPQHF.